Here is one T cell receptor beta chain with its context. The antigen is not known. The data were obtained in a study of cytomegalovirus exposure and HLA in healthy donors. Primers: 60 Vbeta forward and 13 Jbeta reverse. Generated by immunoSEQ multiplex PCR, the TCRdb table keeps only in-frame clones and is missing some. The sample holds over 120,000 clones, 80% seen once. Study-level results: Per a prior analysis, the majority of TCR beta V segments were productive roughly 87% or roughly 30% of the time. In a later analysis, common viral pathogens appeared linked to several of the most significant clusters. In a later analysis, TCR beta V- and J-gene trimming was associated with a missense DCLRE1C variant.

Material for sequencing was PBMCs. This clonotype was obtained from a man aged 35-49 years in good health and CMV-seronegative.

Here the CDR3 DNA reads TGTGCCAGTAGTCCAGGAGGCGGTGTACAAGAGACCCAGTACTTC. Translating it yields CASSPGGGVQETQYF. The chain recombines TRBV19 with TRBJ2-5, with D maybe TRBD2 (5 bases). Germline CDR1 LNHDA, CDR2 SQIVND (reference sequence). Trimming left V 5 bases short and J 2 bases short, with 15 bases between. This CDR3 is built from 15 residues.